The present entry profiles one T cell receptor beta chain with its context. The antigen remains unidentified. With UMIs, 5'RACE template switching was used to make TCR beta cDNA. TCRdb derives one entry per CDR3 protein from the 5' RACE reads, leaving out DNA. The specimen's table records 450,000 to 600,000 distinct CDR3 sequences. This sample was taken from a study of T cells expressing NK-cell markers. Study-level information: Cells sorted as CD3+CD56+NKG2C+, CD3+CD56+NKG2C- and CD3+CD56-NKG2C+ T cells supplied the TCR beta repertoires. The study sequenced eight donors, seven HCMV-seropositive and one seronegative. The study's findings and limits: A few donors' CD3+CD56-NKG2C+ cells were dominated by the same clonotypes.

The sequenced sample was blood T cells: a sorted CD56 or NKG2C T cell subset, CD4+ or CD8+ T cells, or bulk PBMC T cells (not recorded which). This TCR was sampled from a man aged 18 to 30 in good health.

CDR3 in amino acids: CASSSDSGQGETQYF. The chain uses TRBV11-2 and TRBJ2-5; there is no DNA to check the TCRdb D call of TRBD1. Germline assignment: CDR1 SGHAT and CDR2 FQNNGV. CDR3 length: 15 residues.